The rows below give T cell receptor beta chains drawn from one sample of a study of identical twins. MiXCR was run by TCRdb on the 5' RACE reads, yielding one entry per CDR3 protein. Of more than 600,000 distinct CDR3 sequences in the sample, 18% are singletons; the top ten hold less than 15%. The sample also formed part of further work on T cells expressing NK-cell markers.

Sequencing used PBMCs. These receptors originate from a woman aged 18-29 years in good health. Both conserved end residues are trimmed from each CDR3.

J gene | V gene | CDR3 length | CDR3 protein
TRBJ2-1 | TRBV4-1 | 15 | ASSLRERGGSYNEQF
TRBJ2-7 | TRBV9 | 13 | ASSVDRGASYEQY
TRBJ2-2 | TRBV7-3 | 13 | ASSLSGTAAGELF
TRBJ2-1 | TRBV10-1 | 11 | ASAPGDKNEQF
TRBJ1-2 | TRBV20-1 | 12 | SARGGVVLSGYT
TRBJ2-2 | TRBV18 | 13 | ASSPPRSGAGELF
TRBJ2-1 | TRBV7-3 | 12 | ASSLTITHNEQF
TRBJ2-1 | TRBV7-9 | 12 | ASSAGLAGDEQF
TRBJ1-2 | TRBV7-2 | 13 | ASSLGPGTNYGYT
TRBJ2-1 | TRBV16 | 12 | ASSQSGGPSEQF
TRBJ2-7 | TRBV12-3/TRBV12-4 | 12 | ASSQRQGTYEQY
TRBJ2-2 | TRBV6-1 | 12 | ATSRQGYTGELF
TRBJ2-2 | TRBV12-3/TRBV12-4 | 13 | ASGRYGRVPGELF
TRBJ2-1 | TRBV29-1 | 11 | SVFGQEYNEQF
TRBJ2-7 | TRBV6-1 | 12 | ASSRTSGRGEQY
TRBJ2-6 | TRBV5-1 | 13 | ASSWSESGANVLT
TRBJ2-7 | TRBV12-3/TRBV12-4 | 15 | ASSPITTGGGGYEQY
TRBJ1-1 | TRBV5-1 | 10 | ASSEGVAEAF
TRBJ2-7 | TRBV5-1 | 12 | ASSPGLAGYEQY
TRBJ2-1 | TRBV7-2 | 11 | ASSPRNDNEQF
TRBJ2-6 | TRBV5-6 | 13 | ASSFGGFGANVLT
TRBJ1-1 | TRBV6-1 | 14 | ASSHRDSGKNTEAF
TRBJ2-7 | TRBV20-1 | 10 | SASPRSYEQY
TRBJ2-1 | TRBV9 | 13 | ASSASSGLRNEQF
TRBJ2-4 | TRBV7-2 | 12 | ASSFGPAKNIQY